The 13 T cell receptor beta chains reported below all come from one sample, sequenced in a study of CD8 T cells in cerebrospinal fluid in Alzheimer's disease. Each CDR3 protein gets one entry in TCRdb, which reprocessed the 10x single-cell sequencing reads and gives no DNA. This table holds hundreds of distinct CDR3 sequences. Sample: cerebrospinal fluid. Receptor source: a human donor in good health.

This clonotype is identified as medium-sized from frequency. This chain's CDR3 is CASSAISGGARGELFF. The J gene is TRBJ2-2, the V gene TRBV2; TCRdb names TRBD2, which stays unverified in the absence of DNA. CDR1 and CDR2 from the germline V gene are SNHLY and FYNNEI. The CDR3 sequence is 16 residues long.

In terms of frequency, this clonotype is medium-sized. CDR3 amino acids: CASSGGAGTGELFF. This chain links TRBV2 with TRBJ2-2; the TCRdb D gene call, TRBD1, has no DNA to confirm it. CDR3 length: 14 residues. Germline CDR1 is SNHLY and CDR2 is FYNNEI.

In terms of frequency, this clonotype is large (0.1 to 1%). This chain uses TRBV18 with TRBJ1-2; TCRdb indicates TRBD1, and absent DNA this call remains unverified. There are 14 residues in the CDR3. Germline values: CDR1 KGHSH, CDR2 LQKENI. The CDR3 sequence is CASSPEGQGAGYTF. The full variable domain, with the rest looked up from reference TRBV18 and TRBJ1-2, is NAGVMQNPRHLVRRRGQEARLRCSPMKGHSHVYWYRQLPEEGLKFMVYLQKENIIDESGMPKERFSAEFPKEGPSILRIQQVVRGDSAAYFCASSPEGQGAGYTFGSGTRLTVV.

This clonotype registers medium-sized (0.01 to 0.1%) by frequency. The rearrangement links TRBV10-2 to TRBJ1-1; with no DNA, the TCRdb D assignment of TRBD1 cannot be verified. The length of the CDR3 is 14 residues. Germline loops: CDR1 WSHSY, CDR2 SAAADI. The CDR3 spells CASSESSRGTEAFF.

This clonotype is labeled large based on frequency. The CDR3 protein is CASSSTGFFYMNTEAFF. This chain connects TRBV6-2 or TRBV6-3 to TRBJ1-1; TCRdb indicates TRBD1, and absent DNA this call remains unverified. The CDR3 sequence is 17 residues long. Germline V lookup: CDR1 MNHEY, CDR2 SVGEGT.

This clonotype counts as large by frequency. The chain has TRBV20-1 and TRBJ2-7; the D gene TCRdb calls, TRBD1, cannot be checked with no DNA. The germline V gene has CDR1 DFQATT and CDR2 SNEGSKA (reference sequence). This CDR3 is built from 12 residues. CDR3 protein: CSAAGQEWEQYF.

According to its frequency, this clonotype is medium-sized. This CDR3 reads CASSFLAGTDTQYF. The rearrangement uses TRBV28 and TRBJ2-3. Germline lookup yields CDR1 MDHEN and CDR2 SYDVKM. The CDR3 covers 14 residues.

This clonotype is deemed medium-sized by its frequency. The chain combines TRBV18 with TRBJ1-2. CDR1 is KGHSH, CDR2 LQKENI, per germline. There are 15 residues in the CDR3. CDR3 protein: CASSPRREAGYGYTF.

In terms of frequency, this clonotype is medium-sized. The rearrangement links TRBV10-1 to TRBJ2-1; TCRdb's D gene call, TRBD2, goes unchecked for lack of DNA. The CDR3 spans 14 residues. CDR1 is WNHNN and CDR2 is SYGVQD in the germline V gene (reference sequence). CDR3 in amino acids: CAGGLIAGGHEQFF.

Judged by frequency, this clonotype is hyperexpanded. The chain combines TRBV6-5 with TRBJ1-1; absent DNA, TCRdb's TRBD1 call cannot be checked. The CDR3 spans 13 residues. Germline CDR1 MNHEY, CDR2 SVGAGI. CDR3 loop: CASRSTSVAEAFF.

According to its frequency, this clonotype is medium-sized (0.01 to 0.1%). CDR3 amino acids: CASSLEGGGSYEQYF. The chain is built from TRBV7-8 and TRBJ2-7; checking the TCRdb D call of TRBD1 is not possible without DNA. From germline, CDR1 is SGHVS and CDR2 FQNEAQ. The length of the CDR3 is 15 residues.

Considering frequency, this clonotype is medium-sized (0.01 to 0.1%). This chain joins TRBV10-2 and TRBJ2-2. In germline, CDR1 is WSHSY, CDR2 SAAADI. The CDR3 is 14 residues long. CDR3: CASIRSLNTGELFF.

This clonotype is large by frequency. V usage is TRBV20-1 and J usage is TRBJ2-5; the D gene TCRdb calls, TRBD2, cannot be checked with no DNA. Per the germline V gene, CDR1 is DFQATT and CDR2 is SNEGSKA (reference sequence). The CDR3 loop spans 15 amino acids. This CDR3 reads CSAPPGTSGVETQYF.